This is a list of T cell receptor beta chains from one sample in a study of blood T cell repertoires in COVID-19. Assay: immunoSEQ multiplex PCR; the TCRdb copy retains only in-frame clones and omits some. The profile covers about 150,000 clones, with roughly nine tenths appearing a single time and over 0.45% taken by the ten largest. Sequencing was performed on peripheral blood. All receptors come from a man in his fifties or sixties with acute or convalescent COVID-19. The CDR3 runs from the conserved cysteine through the conserved F or W. A D gene is named only where the DNA matches it firmly. For some rows the clone size is stated as once, few or many, or as a class when expanded; others skip it.

v_gene: TRBV30
d_gene: TRBD1
abundance: once
j_gene: TRBJ1-2
CDR3aa: CAWSGQGAGGYTF
CDR3nt: TGTGCCTGGAGTGGACAGGGGGCAGGGGGCTACACCTTC

v_gene: TRBV5-1
d_gene: TRBD2
abundance: NA
j_gene: TRBJ2-7
CDR3aa: CASSFSGRVGEQYF
CDR3nt: TGCGCCAGCAGCTTTAGCGGGAGAGTAGGAGAGCAGTACTTC

v_gene: TRBV5-5
d_gene: NA
abundance: NA
j_gene: TRBJ2-1
CDR3aa: CASSSPGLPNEQFF
CDR3nt: TGTGCCAGCAGCTCGCCGGGACTTCCTAATGAGCAGTTCTTC

v_gene: TRBV28
d_gene: NA
abundance: NA
j_gene: TRBJ1-5
CDR3aa: CASSLSGFGSNQPQHF
CDR3nt: TGTGCCAGCAGTTTATCGGGGTTTGGAAGCAATCAGCCCCAGCATTTT

v_gene: TRBV6-5
d_gene: TRBD2
abundance: NA
j_gene: TRBJ2-7
CDR3aa: CASSRSREGLYEQYF
CDR3nt: TGTGCCAGCAGTCGAAGCCGGGAGGGCCTCTACGAGCAGTACTTC

v_gene: TRBV19
d_gene: TRBD2
abundance: NA
j_gene: TRBJ2-5
CDR3aa: CASSTSLAGDIGKETQYF
CDR3nt: TGTGCCAGTAGTACGTCGCTAGCGGGGGACATCGGCAAGGAGACCCAGTACTTC

v_gene: TRBV11-1
d_gene: NA
abundance: NA
j_gene: TRBJ2-5
CDR3aa: CASSTPRGRETQYF
CDR3nt: TGTGCCAGCAGTACCCCCCGGGGGAGAGAGACCCAGTACTTC

v_gene: TRBV5-1
d_gene: TRBD2
abundance: NA
j_gene: TRBJ2-5
CDR3aa: CASSLKTSGTQETQYF
CDR3nt: TGCGCCAGCAGCTTGAAGACTAGCGGGACGCAAGAGACCCAGTACTTC

v_gene: TRBV6-1
d_gene: NA
abundance: NA
j_gene: TRBJ2-1
CDR3aa: CASSEGEYNEQFF
CDR3nt: TGTGCCAGCAGTGAAGGCGAATACAATGAGCAGTTCTTC

v_gene: TRBV27
d_gene: TRBD1
abundance: NA
j_gene: TRBJ2-7
CDR3aa: CASSLPGTGTSEQYF
CDR3nt: TGTGCCAGCAGTTTACCGGGGACAGGGACCAGCGAGCAGTACTTC

v_gene: TRBV27
d_gene: TRBD1
abundance: NA
j_gene: TRBJ1-1
CDR3aa: CASSFTGGLNTEAFF
CDR3nt: TGTGCCAGCAGTTTTACAGGGGGCCTGAACACTGAAGCTTTCTTT

v_gene: TRBV5-1
d_gene: TRBD1
abundance: NA
j_gene: TRBJ2-3
CDR3aa: CASSMLRDSSTDTQYF
CDR3nt: TGCGCCAGCAGCATGCTCCGGGACAGTAGCACAGATACGCAGTATTTT

v_gene: TRBV28
d_gene: NA
abundance: once
j_gene: TRBJ1-4
CDR3aa: CASSRGGDEKLFF
CDR3nt: TGTGCCAGCAGTAGGGGGGGAGATGAAAAACTGTTTTTT

v_gene: TRBV30
d_gene: NA
abundance: few
j_gene: TRBJ1-1
CDR3aa: CAWSGLEAGGPEAFF
CDR3nt: TGTGCCTGGAGTGGTTTGGAGGCTGGAGGCCCTGAAGCTTTCTTT

v_gene: TRBV28
d_gene: TRBD2
abundance: NA
j_gene: TRBJ2-3
CDR3aa: CASSSRRGAIDTQYF
CDR3nt: TGTGCCAGCAGTTCAAGGCGGGGGGCGATAGATACGCAGTATTTT

v_gene: TRBV7-9
d_gene: TRBD1
abundance: once
j_gene: TRBJ1-2
CDR3aa: CASSLDRDYGYTF
CDR3nt: TGTGCCAGCAGCCTTGACAGGGACTATGGCTACACCTTC

v_gene: TRBV7-3
d_gene: NA
abundance: NA
j_gene: TRBJ2-1
CDR3aa: CASSLSNAYNEQFF
CDR3nt: TGTGCCAGCAGCTTATCTAACGCTTACAATGAGCAGTTCTTC

v_gene: TRBV27
d_gene: TRBD2
abundance: NA
j_gene: TRBJ2-7
CDR3aa: CASSPAGGPRLANEQYF
CDR3nt: TGTGCCAGCAGCCCAGCGGGAGGGCCGAGGTTGGCAAACGAGCAGTACTTC

v_gene: TRBV2
d_gene: NA
abundance: NA
j_gene: TRBJ2-4
CDR3aa: CASSDNGGTKNIQYF
CDR3nt: TGTGCCAGCAGTGATAACGGTGGTACCAAAAACATTCAGTACTTC

v_gene: TRBV7-9
d_gene: TRBD1
abundance: NA
j_gene: TRBJ2-1
CDR3aa: CASLGLSTGAREVQFF
CDR3nt: TGTGCCAGCCTGGGGCTGTCGACAGGGGCGAGGGAGGTGCAGTTCTTC

v_gene: TRBV6-5
d_gene: NA
abundance: NA
j_gene: TRBJ1-2
CDR3aa: CASTQGGAGYGYTF
CDR3nt: TGTGCCAGCACCCAAGGGGGGGCAGGCTATGGCTACACCTTC

v_gene: TRBV20-1
d_gene: NA
abundance: NA
j_gene: TRBJ1-1
CDR3aa: CSARDYDWAFF
CDR3nt: TGCAGTGCTAGAGACTATGATTGGGCTTTCTTT

v_gene: TRBV19
d_gene: TRBD1
abundance: NA
j_gene: TRBJ2-6
CDR3aa: CASSPNRGANNGANVLTF
CDR3nt: TGTGCCAGTAGTCCCAACAGGGGCGCAAATAATGGGGCCAACGTCCTGACTTTC

v_gene: TRBV28
d_gene: NA
abundance: NA
j_gene: TRBJ2-2
CDR3aa: CASSFTSGGRELFF
CDR3nt: TGTGCCAGCAGTTTCACGTCAGGGGGGAGGGAGCTGTTTTTT

v_gene: TRBV4-1
d_gene: NA
abundance: NA
j_gene: TRBJ1-6
CDR3aa: CASSQAQTEINSPLHF
CDR3nt: TGCGCCAGCAGCCAAGCCCAGACAGAAATTAATTCACCCCTCCACTTT

v_gene: TRBV20-1
d_gene: TRBD2
abundance: few
j_gene: TRBJ2-1
CDR3aa: CSASSGLEVRWQFF
CDR3nt: TGCAGTGCTAGTTCAGGACTAGAGGTTCGTTGGCAGTTCTTC

v_gene: TRBV7-8
d_gene: NA
abundance: NA
j_gene: TRBJ1-6
CDR3aa: CASSFSGNGNSPLHF
CDR3nt: TGTGCCAGCAGCTTTTCCGGGAACGGTAATTCACCCCTCCACTTT

v_gene: TRBV27
d_gene: NA
abundance: NA
j_gene: TRBJ1-1
CDR3aa: CASSLAGGRTEAFF
CDR3nt: TGTGCCAGCAGTTTAGCCGGGGGGCGCACTGAAGCTTTCTTT

v_gene: TRBV5-1
d_gene: NA
abundance: NA
j_gene: TRBJ2-5
CDR3aa: CASSLERGKGETQYF
CDR3nt: TGCGCCAGCAGCTTGGAACGGGGGAAGGGGGAGACCCAGTACTTC